This T cell receptor (beta chain) was profiled in a study of tumor and adjacent non-tumor tissue in lung cancer. Whole-study context: Patients comprised 12 adenocarcinoma, a couple of squamous cell carcinoma and 1 small cell lung cancer.

General study results and limits: Significantly higher TCR diversity was found in tumor than normal lung. Tumor repertoires had a smaller top 100 clone share than normal lung.

The germline gives CDR1 LGHNA, CDR2 YNFKEQ. The CDR3 loop spans 17 amino acids. The library came from three nested PCR rounds adapted from ARM-PCR protocols. TCRdb reanalysed the multiplex PCR reads using MiXCR and keeps one entry per CDR3 protein. The top ten hold roughly a quarter of the sample, which has roughly 75,000 distinct CDR3 sequences, around 65% seen once. Notes on this clonotype: Its specificity is not known. At one of its ends the junction is not consistent with the germline gene, which may arise from a read error.

This sample's RNA came from whole unsorted tissue. This non-tumor lung sample came from over 3 cm beyond the tumor edge. Between August and November 2014, newly diagnosed, chemotherapy-naive lung cancer patients underwent thoracic surgery in China. The sequence derives from a woman aged 50 to 60 with non-small cell lung cancer. The rearrangement joins TRBV4-2 to TRBJ2-1; the match to TRBD2 covers 9 bases. Sequenced sample: distant non-tumor lung tissue. CDR3 sequence (DNA): TGTGCCAACAGCCAAGATTCGGCTAGCGGGACTTTGTATGAGCGGTTCTTC. Amino acids: CANSQDSASGTLYERFF.